This TCR beta chain appears in the sequencing data of a study of T-cell memory formation after mild COVID-19. Using its own MiXCR run on the 5' RACE reads, TCRdb lists one record per CDR3 protein. The data hold about 560,000 distinct CDR3 sequences, with approximately 15% observed a single time. Germline lookup yields CDR1 KGHDR and CDR2 SFDVKD. V was clipped by 4 bases and J by 6 bases, with 12 bases between them. The CDR3 is 14 amino acids. This clonotype was recorded a few times. What it binds is not known. Broader study findings: Clones contracting day 15 to 85 were balanced CD4/CD8; later expanders leaned CD4+. A subset of responding clones appeared in pre-infection memory, suggesting cross-reactive memory joined. CM and EM subsets held most contracting CD4+ clones; EMRA held CD8+ ones.

The clonotype originates from an adult woman who had mild COVID-19 (a few samples of this study predate the infection). Cell type and time point are not known. Material: PBMCs or a T cell subset sorted from them (not recorded which). The V gene is TRBV24-1, the J gene TRBJ2-1; D is unclear. CDR3 sequence: CATSDPPPGNEQFF. CDR3 coding DNA: TGTGCCACCAGTGACCCCCCCCCTGGCAATGAGCAGTTCTTC.